Each of the 20 T cell receptor beta chains below was sequenced from the same sample in a study of T cells in Graves' hyperthyroidism and ophthalmopathy. Amplification yielded TCR beta CDR3 regions, with RNA transcripts as the source. Primed by the HTBI set, a first-round RT-PCR was run on the TCR CDR3. TCRdb re-derived calls from the multiplex PCR reads in MiXCR, one entry per CDR3 protein. The top ten hold 17% of the sample, which has 450,000 to 650,000 distinct CDR3 sequences, 15% to 20% seen once. Material for sequencing was blood. Receptors were obtained from a young woman with Graves' ophthalmopathy.

This clonotype has just a few counts. V gene TRBV6-1 combines with J gene TRBJ1-2; possibly TRBD1 for D (5 bases). This CDR3 region has 20 residues. V gave up 6 bases and J gave up 4 bases, with 33 bases separating them. Per germline, CDR1 MNHNS and CDR2 SASEGT. This CDR3 reads CASREYRHEDRKGWGYGYTF. In DNA form, the CDR3 reads TGTGCCAGCAGAGAATACCGACACGAGGACCGAAAGGGGTGGGGCTATGGCTACACCTTC.

This chain connects TRBV7-2 to TRBJ2-7; weak D call: TRBD1 (5 bases). The V end lost 5 bases, the J end lost 2 bases, and 13 bases lay between the germline ends. Germline V lookup: CDR1 SGHTA, CDR2 FQGNSA. The CDR3 totals 14 residues. The CDR3 reads CASSDFQGPYEQYF. The DNA of the CDR3 is TGTGCCAGCAGCGACTTCCAGGGTCCCTACGAGCAGTACTTC.

This clonotype occurred many times. The chain joins TRBV6-4 to TRBJ1-1; no clear D. Germline assignment: CDR1 MRHNA and CDR2 SNTAGT. The CDR3 has 13 residues. Trimming stripped 2 bases from V and 3 bases from J, with 7 bases between. The CDR3 DNA reads as TGTGCCAGCAGTGACACAGAGCACACTGAAGCTTTCTTT. Translation: CASSDTEHTEAFF.

In its sample, this clonotype was seen many times. The J gene is TRBJ2-7, the V gene TRBV5-6; 10 bases are shared with TRBD1. J was trimmed by 3 bases and V by 3 bases; bases with no gene match: 9. The CDR3 totals 16 residues. Per the germline V gene, CDR1 is SGHDT and CDR2 is YYEEEE. CDR3 DNA sequence: TGTGCCAGCAGCTCCCTAGGACAGGGGGTCGGCTACGAGCAGTACTTC. Amino acids: CASSSLGQGVGYEQYF.

A word on this clonotype: A much larger clone lies a single base off, so this may be a read error. The chain links TRBV27 to TRBJ1-1; D perhaps matches TRBD1 (5 bases). The CDR3 sequence is 14 residues long. Germline CDR1 reads MNHEY; CDR2 reads SMNVEV (reference sequence). The CDR3 sequence: CASSPYGGNTEVFF. The CDR3 nucleotides are TGTGCCAGCAGTCCCTACGGGGGGAACACTGAAGTTTTCTTT.

Many counts were recorded for this clonotype. The CDR3, as DNA: TGCAGTGCCGCGACAACAGGGGGAGGTTCACCCCTCCACTTT. Protein product: CSAATTGGGSPLHF. The chain recombines TRBV20-1 with TRBJ1-6; the match to TRBD1 covers 8 bases. Trimming cost V 6 bases and J 9 bases; bases outside gene matches: 10. The CDR3 consists of 14 residues. CDR1 and CDR2 from the germline V gene are DFQATT and SNEGSKA (reference sequence).

This clonotype has a count of ten or more. V and J are TRBV12-3 or TRBV12-4 and TRBJ2-3; D perhaps matches TRBD2 (6 bases). V shed 6 bases and J shed 4 bases, with 14 bases lying between them. This CDR3 comprises 14 residues. The DNA for the CDR3 is TGTGCCAGCAGACCACTAGGGACTCCAGATACGCAGTATTTT. Its protein product is CASRPLGTPDTQYF.

This clonotype has at least ten counts. The rearrangement uses TRBV4-3 and TRBJ2-7; D is perhaps TRBD1 (5 bases). The CDR3 is 14 amino acids. V dropped 3 bases and J dropped 3 bases, with 12 bases sitting between them. Germline-derived CDR1 and CDR2 are LGHNA and YSLEER. The CDR3 DNA reads as TGCGCCAGCAGCCAGGAGACAGCCTTCTACGAGCAGTACTTC. It is translated as CASSQETAFYEQYF.

V usage is TRBV5-1 and J usage is TRBJ2-2; 8 bases are a match to TRBD2. Germline V gene data show CDR1 as SGHRS and CDR2 as YFSETQ. V trimming: 3 bases; J trimming: 5 bases; junction bases outside the gene matches: 3. This CDR3 comprises 14 residues. CDR3 sequence reads: CASSSVAGTGELFF. The CDR3 DNA follows: TGCGCCAGCAGCTCCGTAGCGGGAACCGGGGAGCTGTTTTTT.

This clonotype showed up just a few times. J is TRBJ1-1 and V is TRBV10-1, with 10 bases matching TRBD1. The CDR3 extends over 14 amino acids. Unmatched junction bases numbered 3, after V lost 2 bases and J lost 6 bases. Germline loops: CDR1 WNHNN, CDR2 SYGVQD (reference sequence). CDR3 nucleotides: TGCGCCAGCAGTGAGGGGACAGGGGACGCTGAAGCTTTCTTT. It yields the protein CASSEGTGDAEAFF.

This rearrangement joins TRBV5-1 to TRBJ1-1; D not certain. Trimming left V 0 bases short and J 6 bases short, with 9 bases between. The germline V gene encodes CDR1 SGHRS and CDR2 YFSETQ. The CDR3 totals 13 residues. The CDR3 sequence is CASSLVPVAEAFF. DNA of the CDR3: TGCGCCAGCAGCTTGGTGCCGGTCGCTGAAGCTTTCTTT.

This chain joins TRBV6-2 or TRBV6-3 and TRBJ2-5, with 7 bases that match TRBD2. CDR3 size: 15 residues. Germline lookup yields CDR1 MNHEY and CDR2 SVGEGT. V trimming: 3 bases; J trimming: 2 bases; junction bases outside the gene matches: 6. The CDR3 loop is CASSYQAGLQETQYF. CDR3 coding DNA: TGTGCCAGCAGTTATCAAGCGGGGTTACAAGAGACCCAGTACTTC.

Ten or more counts support this clonotype. The rearrangement links TRBV2 to TRBJ2-2; tentative D call: TRBD1 (6 bases). Germline V lookup: CDR1 SNHLY, CDR2 FYNNEI. Trimming stripped 6 bases from V and 7 bases from J, with 9 bases between. This CDR3 has 12 residues. Here the CDR3 reads CASREDSGELFF. In nucleotides, the CDR3 is TGTGCCAGCAGGGAGGACAGCGGGGAGCTGTTTTTT.

The chain employs TRBV7-2 and TRBJ2-7, with TRBD1 as a possible D gene (6 bases). V lost 4 bases to trimming and J lost 7 bases, with 11 bases between them. This CDR3 has 12 residues. Germline V gives CDR1 SGHTA, CDR2 FQGNSA. The CDR3 protein is CASSSQGQEQYF. CDR3 in DNA: TGTGCCAGCAGCTCACAGGGTCAAGAGCAGTACTTC.

The sample holds a few counts of this clonotype. The J gene is TRBJ2-2, the V gene TRBV25-1; TRBD2 is a possible D gene (5 bases). Trimming removed 6 bases from V and 0 bases from J, with 11 bases in between. The CDR3 is 15 residues long. Germline V gene data show CDR1 as MGHDK and CDR2 as SYGVNS. The CDR3 spells CASREVSSNTGELFF. In DNA, the CDR3 is TGTGCCAGCAGGGAGGTCAGTTCGAACACCGGGGAGCTGTTTTTT.

This clonotype has at least ten counts. This chain uses TRBV5-1 with TRBJ2-3; D is unclear. CDR3 size: 15 residues. Germline V gene lookup returns CDR1 SGHRS and CDR2 YFSETQ. V gave up 0 bases and J gave up 2 bases, with 10 bases separating them. CDR3 protein: CASSLVSGLTDTQYF. CDR3 nucleotide sequence: TGCGCCAGCAGCTTGGTGTCGGGCCTCACAGATACGCAGTATTTT.

The chain employs TRBV29-1 and TRBJ2-1; D perhaps matches TRBD1 (7 bases). The CDR3 totals 17 residues. The V end lost 0 bases, the J end lost 7 bases, and 22 bases lay between the germline ends. The germline V gene has CDR1 SQVTM and CDR2 ANQGSEA. The CDR3 DNA follows: TGCAGCGTTGAAGATCTGGAGGAGGGGGCAATGATAAATGAGCAGTTCTTC. It encodes CSVEDLEEGAMINEQFF.

This clonotype was recorded many times. The V gene is TRBV18, the J gene TRBJ1-1; no reliable D call. CDR1 and CDR2 (germline): KGHSH, LQKENI. V lost 2 bases, J lost 8 bases, and 12 bases lay in between. The CDR3 has 13 residues. CDR3 sequence reads: CASSPEGRAEAFF. The CDR3 bases are TGTGCCAGCTCACCAGAGGGTCGGGCCGAAGCTTTCTTT.

V is TRBV9 and J is TRBJ2-1; D may be TRBD2 (6 bases). V lost 3 bases and J lost 4, with 14 bases in between. Germline V gene sequence: CDR1 SGDLS, CDR2 YYNGEE. The CDR3 length is 15 residues. CDR3 DNA: TGTGCCAGCAGCGCCGGAGGGCCCCAGTACAATGAGCAGTTCTTC. It yields the protein CASSAGGPQYNEQFF. The entire variable domain, with the rest obtained from reference TRBV9 and TRBJ2-1, is as follows: DSGVTQTPKHLITATGQRVTLRCSPRSGDLSVYWYQQSLDQGLQFLIQYYNGEERAKGNILERFSAQQFPDLHSELNLSSLELGDSALYFCASSAGGPQYNEQFFGPGTRLTVL.

This clonotype was counted a few times. The chain carries TRBV7-2 and TRBJ2-2; possibly TRBD1 for D (7 bases). Germline V gene data show CDR1 as SGHTA and CDR2 as FQGNSA. The ends were cut back, 4 bases at V and 3 bases at J, with 12 bases in the middle. This CDR3 is 15 amino acids long. The CDR3 is CASSWRGRDTGELFF. CDR3 coding DNA: TGTGCCAGCAGCTGGAGGGGGCGCGACACCGGGGAGCTGTTTTTT.